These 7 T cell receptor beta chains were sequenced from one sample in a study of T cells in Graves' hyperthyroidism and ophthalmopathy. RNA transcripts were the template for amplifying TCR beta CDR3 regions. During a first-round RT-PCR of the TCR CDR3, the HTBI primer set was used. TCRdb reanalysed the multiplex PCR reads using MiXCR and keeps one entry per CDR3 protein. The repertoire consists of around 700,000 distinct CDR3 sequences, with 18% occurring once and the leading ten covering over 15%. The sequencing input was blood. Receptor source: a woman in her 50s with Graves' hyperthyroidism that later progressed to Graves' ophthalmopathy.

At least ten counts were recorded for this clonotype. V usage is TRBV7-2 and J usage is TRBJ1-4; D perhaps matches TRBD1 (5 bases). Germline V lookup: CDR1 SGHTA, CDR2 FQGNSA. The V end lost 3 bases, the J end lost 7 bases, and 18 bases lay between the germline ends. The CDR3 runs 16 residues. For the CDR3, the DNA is TGTGCCAGCAGCTTGGACTCCGGGACTGAGGGTGAAAAACTGTTTTTT. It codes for CASSLDSGTEGEKLFF.

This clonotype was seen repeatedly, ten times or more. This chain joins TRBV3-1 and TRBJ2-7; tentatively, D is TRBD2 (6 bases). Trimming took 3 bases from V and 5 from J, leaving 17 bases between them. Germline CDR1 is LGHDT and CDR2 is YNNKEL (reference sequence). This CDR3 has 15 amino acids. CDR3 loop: CASSQGGGGHHEQYF. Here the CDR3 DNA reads TGTGCCAGCAGCCAGGGGGGAGGAGGGCACCACGAGCAGTACTTC.

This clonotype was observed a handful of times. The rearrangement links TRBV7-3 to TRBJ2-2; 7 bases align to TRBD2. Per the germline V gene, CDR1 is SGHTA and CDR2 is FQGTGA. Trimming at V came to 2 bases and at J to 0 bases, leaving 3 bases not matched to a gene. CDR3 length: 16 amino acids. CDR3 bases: TGTGCCAGCAGCTTAGGCGGGGGAGCGAACACCGGGGAGCTGTTTTTT. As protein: CASSLGGGANTGELFF.

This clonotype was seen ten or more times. The CDR3 spells CASSQGTNYGYTF. Written as DNA, the CDR3 is TGTGCCAGCAGCCAAGGGACTAACTATGGCTACACCTTC. The chain recombines TRBV7-9 with TRBJ1-2, with D hard to call. V was trimmed by 5 bases and J by 0 bases, leaving 7 bases between them. The CDR3 runs to 13 residues. Germline assignment: CDR1 SEHNR and CDR2 FQNEAQ (reference sequence).

CDR3 nucleotide sequence: TGTGCCAGCAGCGTAAGACAGGGTTTGGATACGCAGTATTTT. Translated: CASSVRQGLDTQYF. The chain joins TRBV11-3 to TRBJ2-3; TRBD1 matches 7 bases. The CDR3 is 14 amino acids. J was trimmed by 6 bases and V by 5 bases; bases with no gene match: 8. Germline CDR1 reads SGHNT; CDR2 reads YENEEA.

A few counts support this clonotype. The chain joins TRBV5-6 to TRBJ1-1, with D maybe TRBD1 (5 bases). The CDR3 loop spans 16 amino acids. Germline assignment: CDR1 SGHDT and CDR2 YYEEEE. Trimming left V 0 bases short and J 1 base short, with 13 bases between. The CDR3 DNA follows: TGTGCCAGCAGCTTGGTTGGGATGAGGGGGAACACTGAAGCTTTCTTT. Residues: CASSLVGMRGNTEAFF.

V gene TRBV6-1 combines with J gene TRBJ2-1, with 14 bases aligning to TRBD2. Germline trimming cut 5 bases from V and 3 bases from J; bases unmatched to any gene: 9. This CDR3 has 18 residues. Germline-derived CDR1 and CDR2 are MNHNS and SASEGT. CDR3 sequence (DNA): TGTGCCAGCAGTCCCGGGACTAGCGGGGGCCTCTACTACAATGAGCAGTTCTTC. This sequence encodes CASSPGTSGGLYYNEQFF.